These 7 T cell receptor beta chains were sequenced from one sample in a study of blood T cell repertoires in COVID-19. Generated by immunoSEQ multiplex PCR, the TCRdb table keeps only in-frame clones and is missing some. The table has some 130,000 clones, approximately 90% seen once; the top ten hold less than 20%. The sequencing sample was made of peripheral blood. These receptors all come from a man in his fifties with active or convalescent COVID-19.

This chain connects TRBV19 to TRBJ2-3; TRBD2 matches at 14 bases. This CDR3 has 16 amino acids. The germline V gene encodes CDR1 LNHDA and CDR2 SQIVND (reference sequence). V shed 5 bases, J shed 1 base, and the junction held 2 bases outside the gene matches. The chain's CDR3 is CASSLTSGGGTDTQYF. The DNA of the CDR3 is TGTGCCAGTAGTCTGACTAGCGGGGGGGGCACAGATACGCAGTATTTT.

This chain uses TRBV5-1 with TRBJ2-7; maybe TRBD1 (6 bases). Germline CDR1 reads SGHRS; CDR2 reads YFSETQ. V was pared by 4 bases and J by 9 bases, with 17 bases between. CDR3 size: 13 residues. CDR3 sequence (DNA): TGCGCCAGCAGCGACAGACAGGTTCGGGGGCAGTACTTC. This encodes CASSDRQVRGQYF.

The CDR3 DNA is TGCGCCAGCAGCTTGGGTGCTCCGGGACAGGGGTATTCAGATACGCAGTATTTT. As protein: CASSLGAPGQGYSDTQYF. This chain joins TRBV5-1 and TRBJ2-3, with 10 bases aligning to TRBD1. From germline, CDR1 is SGHRS and CDR2 YFSETQ. J gave up 4 bases and V 0 bases, and 11 bases lay outside the gene matches. This CDR3 comprises 18 residues.

This clone was seen a handful of times. The gene calls are TRBV14 and TRBJ1-6; 8 nucleotides match TRBD1. The CDR3 length is 14 residues. Trimming removed 0 bases from V and 9 bases from J; junction bases left unmatched: 1. In germline, CDR1 is SGHDN, CDR2 FVKESK. CDR3 residues: CASSQDRGLSPLHF. The CDR3 bases are TGTGCCAGCAGCCAAGACAGGGGGCTTTCACCCCTCCACTTT.

The CDR3 DNA follows: TGTGCCACCAGCAGGAACCTCGGGGGGTTGTCCTACGAGCAGTACTTC. Its protein is CATSRNLGGLSYEQYF. The chain links TRBV15 to TRBJ2-7, with 7 bases that match TRBD2. Per the germline V gene, CDR1 is LNHNV and CDR2 is YYDKDF (reference sequence). CDR3 length: 16 amino acids. After removal of 3 bases from V and 1 base from J, the junction contained 9 bases not matched to a gene. The full variable domain, its missing parts supplied by reference TRBV15 and TRBJ2-7, is DAMVIQNPRYQVTQFGKPVTLSCSQTLNHNVMYWYQQKSSQAPKLLFHYYDKDFNNEADTPDNFQSRRPNTSFCFLDIRSPGLGDTAMYLCATSRNLGGLSYEQYFGPGTRLTVT.

The V call is TRBV6-2 or TRBV6-3, the J call TRBJ2-4, with TRBD1 as a possible D gene (6 bases). In germline, CDR1 is MNHEY, CDR2 SVGEGT. This CDR3 spans 19 amino acids. V was shortened by 2 bases and J by 0 bases, with 20 bases between the two germline ends. The CDR3 nucleotides read TGTGCCAGCAGTTACGACCGACAGGAAACTCTACTAGCCAAAAACATTCAGTACTTC. This translates into CASSYDRQETLLAKNIQYF.

The chain joins TRBV5-1 to TRBJ2-1, with a weak D call TRBD2 (6 bases). Trimming took 2 bases from V and 3 from J, leaving 9 bases between them. This CDR3 region has 14 residues. Germline CDR1 is SGHRS and CDR2 is YFSETQ. The CDR3 region is CASSFGGSYNEQFF. Written as DNA, the CDR3 is TGCGCCAGCAGCTTCGGAGGGAGCTACAATGAGCAGTTCTTC.